One and the same sample provided the 22 T cell receptor beta chains below, sequenced in a study of blood T cell repertoires in COVID-19. The repertoire was sequenced with immunoSEQ multiplex PCR; TCRdb's copy has only in-frame clones and lacks some. The sample contains 24,000 or so clones, around 85% of which appear only once. Sequenced input: peripheral blood. The receptor source for this set is a woman aged 80 or over with acute or convalescent COVID-19.

The rearrangement uses TRBV19 and TRBJ1-1; 7 nucleotides match TRBD1. The CDR3 consists of 14 residues. The V gene's germline CDR1 is LNHDA and CDR2 SQIVND (reference sequence). V was pared by 4 bases and J by 0 bases, with 2 bases of the junction left unmatched. Written as DNA, the CDR3 is TGTGCCAGTAGTACGGGACAGATGAACACTGAAGCTTTCTTT. It codes for CASSTGQMNTEAFF. The full variable domain, rest sourced from reference TRBV19 and TRBJ1-1, is DGGITQSPKYLFRKEGQNVTLSCEQNLNHDAMYWYRQDPGQGLRLIYYSQIVNDFQKGDIAEGYSVSREKKESFPLTVTSAQKNPTAFYLCASSTGQMNTEAFFGQGTRLTVV.

The rearrangement uses TRBV2 and TRBJ1-2, with D tentatively TRBD1 (6 bases). Deletions cut 4 bases from V and 7 bases from J, with 16 bases between. Per the germline V gene, CDR1 is SNHLY and CDR2 is FYNNEI. The CDR3 is made up of 14 amino acids. The CDR3 bases are TGTGCCAGCAGTGGAGTCAGGGGTGGTTCTGGCTACACCTTC. Translated, it gives CASSGVRGGSGYTF.

The rearrangement uses TRBV5-1 and TRBJ1-2; D unresolved. CDR1 SGHRS and CDR2 YFSETQ come from the germline V gene. With 0 bases removed from V and 3 bases from J, the gap between germline ends came to 6 bases. This CDR3 is 13 amino acids long. CDR3 in amino acids: CASSLDGDYGYTF. In DNA, the CDR3 is TGCGCCAGCAGCTTGGACGGGGACTATGGCTACACCTTC. Together with reference TRBV5-1 and TRBJ1-2, the CDR3 gives the full variable domain: KAGVTQTPRYLIKTRGQQVTLSCSPISGHRSVSWYQQTPGQGLQFLFEYFSETQRNKGNFPGRFSGRQFSNSRSEMNVSTLELGDSALYLCASSLDGDYGYTFGSGTRLTVV.

This chain connects TRBV3-1 (or the pseudogene TRBV3-2) to TRBJ1-1, with D tentatively TRBD1 (6 bases). Germline V gene lookup returns CDR1 LGHDT and CDR2 YNNKEL (reference sequence). This CDR3 comprises 15 residues. The germline V and J ends were trimmed by 4 bases and 1 base, with 13 bases remaining between them. CDR3 sequence (DNA): TGTGCCAGCAGCCCTACGGACAGACCGAACACTGAAGCTTTCTTT. It translates to CASSPTDRPNTEAFF.

This sequence joins TRBV4-3 and TRBJ1-1; D possibly corresponds to TRBD1 (5 bases). The CDR3 extends over 15 amino acids. Germline V lookup: CDR1 LGHNA, CDR2 YSLEER. V lost 1 base and J 7 bases, leaving 16 bases between the germline ends. CDR3 nucleotides: TGCGCCAGCAGCCAAGCCCGGACCTGGAGGGGTGAAGCTTTCTTT. Residues: CASSQARTWRGEAFF.

The CDR3 nucleotides are TGTGCCAGCTCCCCGGGACAGGGCACTGAAGCTTTCTTT. Amino acid sequence: CASSPGQGTEAFF. The rearrangement links TRBV18 to TRBJ1-1; 9 nucleotides align to TRBD1. Trimming cost V 6 bases and J 4 bases; bases outside gene matches: 3. The CDR3 sequence is 13 residues long. Per germline, CDR1 KGHSH and CDR2 LQKENI.

The chain couples TRBV6-5 to TRBJ1-5; 7 bases match TRBD1. Per the germline V gene, CDR1 is MNHEY and CDR2 is SVGAGI. V gave up 0 bases and J gave up 5 bases; unmatched junction bases: 4. This CDR3 is built from 15 residues. As DNA, the CDR3 is TGTGCCAGCAGTTACTCGACAGGGTCTGATCAGCCCCAGCATTTT. Amino acids: CASSYSTGSDQPQHF.

This clone appeared a single time. The chain couples TRBV6-5 to TRBJ2-2; D gene ambiguous. There are 10 residues in the CDR3. Germline V gene lookup returns CDR1 MNHEY and CDR2 SVGAGI. V gave up 8 bases and J gave up 8 bases, with 6 bases separating them. CDR3 DNA: TGTGCCAGCGGCCGTGGGGAGCTGTTTTTT. Encoded protein: CASGRGELFF.

This sequence joins TRBV5-1 and TRBJ1-2; D not resolved. Germline V lookup: CDR1 SGHRS, CDR2 YFSETQ. V lost 0 bases, J lost 1 base, and 7 bases lay in between. This CDR3 region has 14 residues. CDR3 in amino acids: CASSLVGGNYGYTF. CDR3 sequence (DNA): TGCGCCAGCAGCTTGGTAGGCGGTAACTATGGCTACACCTTC.

The chain employs TRBV5-1 and TRBJ1-6, with D maybe TRBD1 (6 bases). Germline V gives CDR1 SGHRS, CDR2 YFSETQ. The CDR3 runs to 14 residues. Trimming took 4 bases from V and 7 from J, leaving 12 bases between them. CDR3 DNA sequence: TGCGCCAGCAGCGGGGGCCAGTCCAATTCACCCCTCCACTTT. Translation gives CASSGGQSNSPLHF.

The V and J genes are TRBV11-2 and TRBJ1-4; D perhaps matches TRBD1 (6 bases). Per the germline V gene, CDR1 is SGHAT and CDR2 is FQNNGV. Deletions cut 5 bases from V and 6 bases from J, with 16 bases between. CDR3 length: 15 amino acids. In DNA form, the CDR3 reads TGTGCCAGCAGCCTGAAGGGGGGGACCCATGAAAAACTGTTTTTT. Its protein is CASSLKGGTHEKLFF. Filled out from reference TRBV11-2 and TRBJ1-4, the complete variable domain reads EAGVAQSPRYKIIEKRQSVAFWCNPISGHATLYWYQQILGQGPKLLIQFQNNGVVDDSQLPKDRFSAERLKGVDSTLKIQPAKLEDSAVYLCASSLKGGTHEKLFFGSGTQLSVL.

The chain employs TRBV5-4 and TRBJ2-7; 8 bases agree with TRBD2. CDR3 length: 15 residues. V lost 4 bases, J lost 3 bases, and 9 bases stayed unmatched. Germline V gene sequence: CDR1 SGHNT, CDR2 YYREEE (reference sequence). The CDR3 region has the DNA TGTGCCAGCAGCATCCCGGGACTAGAAGACTACGAGCAGTACTTC. It codes for CASSIPGLEDYEQYF.

Points on this clone: Other DNA sequences in this specimen translate into the identical CDR3. The chain employs TRBV9 and TRBJ1-1, with a weak D call TRBD1 (5 bases). Trimming left V 5 bases short and J 1 base short, with 12 bases between. The CDR3 runs to 14 residues. Germline V lookup: CDR1 SGDLS, CDR2 YYNGEE. Here the CDR3 DNA reads TGTGCCAGCAGTGTCGGAGGGGAGAACACTGAAGCTTTCTTT. Amino acid sequence: CASSVGGENTEAFF.

This clone was recorded once. The rearrangement links TRBV6-2 or TRBV6-3 to TRBJ1-1; D might be TRBD1 (5 bases). This CDR3 is 15 amino acids long. Per germline, CDR1 MNHEY and CDR2 SVGEGT. Between the trimmed V and J ends, which lost 0 bases and 4 bases, there was a span of 12 bases. CDR3 coding DNA: TGTGCCAGCAGTTACTCGCAGGGATTGAGCACTGAAGCTTTCTTT. This gives the protein CASSYSQGLSTEAFF.

The V gene is TRBV11-3, the J gene TRBJ2-3, with 10 bases fitting TRBD2. The CDR3 totals 16 residues. Germline CDR1 SGHNT, CDR2 YENEEA. Trimming cost V 2 bases and J 3 bases; bases outside gene matches: 5. The CDR3 DNA is TGTGCCAGCAGCTTAAGTCTAGCGGGAGATACAGATACGCAGTATTTT. It translates to CASSLSLAGDTDTQYF. Complete variable domain (other parts from reference TRBV11-3 and TRBJ2-3): EAGVVQSPRYKIIEKKQPVAFWCNPISGHNTLYWYLQNLGQGPELLIRYENEEAVDDSQLPKDRFSAERLKGVDSTLKIQPAELGDSAVYLCASSLSLAGDTDTQYFGPGTRLTVL.

In nucleotides, the CDR3 is TGTGCCAGCAGTTACTCGACAGGGACTGAAGCTTTCTTT. Translation gives CASSYSTGTEAFF. The J gene is TRBJ1-1, the V gene TRBV6-5; 7 nucleotides line up with TRBD1. The J segment lost 5 bases and the V segment lost 0 bases, leaving 0 bases of the junction unmatched. The germline gives CDR1 MNHEY, CDR2 SVGAGI. The CDR3 length is 13 residues.

This chain connects TRBV7-9 to TRBJ2-7; no clear D. Germline V lookup: CDR1 SEHNR, CDR2 FQNEAQ (reference sequence). The CDR3 covers 12 residues. Between the trimmed V and J ends, which lost 5 bases and 5 bases, there was a span of 10 bases. CDR3 residues: CASSPLGDEQYF. CDR3 coding DNA: TGTGCCAGCAGCCCCCTAGGAGACGAGCAGTACTTC.

This clone was counted once. The rearrangement uses TRBV7-3 and TRBJ2-2, with D possibly TRBD1 on 6 matching bases. This CDR3 contains 13 residues. Trimming left V 5 bases short and J 6 bases short, with 10 bases between. In germline, CDR1 is SGHTA, CDR2 FQGTGA. The CDR3 reads CASSRNRAGELFF. CDR3 DNA sequence: TGTGCCAGCAGCCGGAACAGGGCCGGGGAGCTGTTTTTT. The full variable domain, with the rest looked up from reference TRBV7-3 and TRBJ2-2, is GAGVSQTPSNKVTEKGKYVELRCDPISGHTALYWYRQSLGQGPEFLIYFQGTGAADDSGLPNDRFFAVRPEGSVSTLKIQRTERGDSAVYLCASSRNRAGELFFGEGSRLTVL.

This clone showed up just once. The chain joins TRBV18 to TRBJ1-1, with TRBD1 identical over 11 bases. V gave up 3 bases and J gave up 11 bases; unmatched junction bases: 5. CDR3 size: 13 residues. Germline-derived CDR1 and CDR2 are KGHSH and LQKENI. CDR3 nucleotides: TGTGCCAGCTCACCCGGACAGGGGGCAGACGCTTTCTTT. Amino acids: CASSPGQGADAFF.

This chain uses TRBV10-3 with TRBJ1-1, with D hard to call. Trimming stripped 2 bases from V and 3 bases from J, with 7 bases between. In germline, CDR1 is ENHRY, CDR2 SYGVKD. The CDR3 is 13 amino acids. In DNA form, the CDR3 reads TGTGCCATCAGTGAGACAGCCTACACTGAAGCTTTCTTT. As protein: CAISETAYTEAFF.

This clone was observed once. The CDR3 sequence: CASKRGLGGYTF. DNA for the CDR3: TGTGCCAGCAAGAGGGGGCTGGGTGGCTACACCTTC. The chain couples TRBV27 to TRBJ1-2, with 7 bases fitting TRBD1. The length of the CDR3 is 12 residues. With V trimmed by 7 bases and J by 7 bases, 6 bases remained unmatched. Germline loops: CDR1 MNHEY, CDR2 SMNVEV (reference sequence).

The chain combines TRBV2 with TRBJ1-5; D is possibly TRBD1 (6 bases). Trimming removed 3 bases at V and 5 bases at J, with 8 bases between. Germline V lookup: CDR1 SNHLY, CDR2 FYNNEI. The CDR3 extends over 13 amino acids. CDR3 amino acids: CASSEYRDQPQHF. In nucleotides, the CDR3 is TGTGCCAGCAGTGAGTACAGGGATCAGCCCCAGCATTTT. The full variable domain, with the rest looked up from reference TRBV2 and TRBJ1-5, is EPEVTQTPSHQVTQMGQEVILRCVPISNHLYFYWYRQILGQKVEFLVSFYNNEISEKSEIFDDQFSVERPDGSNFTLKIRSTKLEDSAMYFCASSEYRDQPQHFGDGTRLSIL.